This T cell receptor (beta chain) was sequenced in a study of regulatory T cells in long-lasting Graves disease. Construction of TCR beta libraries relied on iRepertoire HTBI primers and on Arm-PCR targeting CDR3 regions. TCRdb re-analysed the multiplex PCR reads in MiXCR, keeping a single row per CDR3 protein. In the table there are roughly 250,000 distinct CDR3 sequences, approximately 18% of which are singletons. Stated time point: newly diagnosed GD, antithyroid drugs for less than 3 months. With RNA extracted from PBMCs as input, the TCR library was made. An approximately 10-milliliter sample of peripheral blood was drawn into EDTA tubes. The CDR3 loop spans 15 amino acids. Per the germline V gene, CDR1 is MNHNS and CDR2 is SASEGT. The V end was cut by 6 bases, the J end by 7 bases, with 22 bases between. This clonotype appeared many times. The sample was also linked to a second study, of T cells in Graves' hyperthyroidism and ophthalmopathy. From that paper: These patients, aged 18 to 65, had recently diagnosed hyperthyroidism lasting under 2 months. Most thyroid clonotypes that were expanded above 0.001 also turned up in blood. Model predictions of ophthalmopathy came a median approximately seven months before onset.

The TCR comes from a woman in her twenties or thirties with Graves disease. The rearrangement uses TRBV6-1 and TRBJ2-7; D is tentatively TRBD1 or TRBD2 (6 bases each). Source: peripheral blood mononuclear cells (PBMCs), taken at new diagnosis, from a patient treated with antithyroid drugs. CDR3 DNA: TGTGCCAGCAGCGGAACGGGGGCGCCCCCCAGGGAGCAGTACTTC. Translated, it gives CASSGTGAPPREQYF.